The 14 T cell receptor beta chains reported below all come from one sample, sequenced in a study of cytomegalovirus exposure and HLA in healthy donors. Primers: 60 Vbeta forward and 13 Jbeta reverse. TCRdb's copy holds only in-frame clones and misses some; the assay was immunoSEQ multiplex PCR. Among over 150,000 clones, 77% were seen once, and the ten largest hold 7% to 9%. Sequenced sample: PBMCs. These receptors were collected from a male donor in good health and CMV-seropositive.

The gene calls are TRBV9 and TRBJ2-1; tentatively, D is TRBD1 (6 bases). The V end lost 1 base, the J end lost 2 bases, and 13 bases lay between the germline ends. The CDR3 is made up of 16 amino acids. Germline assignment: CDR1 SGDLS and CDR2 YYNGEE. DNA of the CDR3: TGTGCCAGCAGCGTAAAAAGGACAGATCCCTACAATGAGCAGTTCTTC. It specifies CASSVKRTDPYNEQFF.

The chain carries TRBV6-5 and TRBJ2-5, with a tentative D call TRBD1 (5 bases). The ends were cut back, 7 bases at V and 1 base at J, with 10 bases in the middle. The CDR3 length is 13 residues. The germline V gene has CDR1 MNHEY and CDR2 SVGAGI. The CDR3 sequence: CASNQGSQETQYF. In DNA, the CDR3 is TGTGCCAGCAATCAGGGATCCCAAGAGACCCAGTACTTC.

The chain recombines TRBV12-5 with TRBJ2-2, with D perhaps matching TRBD2 (5 bases). CDR3 length: 16 amino acids. Germline loops: CDR1 LGHNT, CDR2 FRNRAP. The V end lost 0 bases, the J end lost 4 bases, and 12 bases lay between the germline ends. The CDR3 DNA sequence: TGTGCTAGTGGTTTGGTACTAGGTGAGGGCACCGGGGAGCTGTTTTTT. It yields the protein CASGLVLGEGTGELFF.

This chain joins TRBV4-1 and TRBJ2-7; possibly TRBD1 for D (6 bases). The germline V and J ends were trimmed by 3 bases and 7 bases, with 16 bases remaining between them. Germline assignment: CDR1 MGHRA and CDR2 YSYEKL. This CDR3 is built from 14 residues. Written as DNA, the CDR3 is TGCGCCAGCAGCCAGGAAGAACAGGGATGGGAGCAGTACTTC. Translated: CASSQEEQGWEQYF.

V is TRBV9 and J is TRBJ1-5; D gene unclear. The CDR3 is 15 amino acids. Germline assignment: CDR1 SGDLS and CDR2 YYNGEE. V lost 0 bases and J 3 bases, leaving 10 bases between the germline ends. The chain's CDR3 is CASSVGAGHNQPQHF. The CDR3 DNA reads as TGTGCCAGCAGCGTAGGGGCGGGTCACAATCAGCCCCAGCATTTT.

This sequence joins TRBV7-3 and TRBJ2-2; 7 positions agree with TRBD1. Germline V gene lookup returns CDR1 SGHTA and CDR2 FQGTGA. The CDR3 is 16 amino acids. Unmatched junction bases numbered 8, after V lost 4 bases and J lost 3 bases. The CDR3 loop reads CASSSHRGRDTGELFF. For the CDR3, the DNA is TGTGCCAGCAGCTCCCACAGGGGACGAGACACCGGGGAGCTGTTTTTT.

This chain uses TRBV9 with TRBJ2-2; 7 nucleotides line up with TRBD2. This CDR3 region has 15 residues. The J segment lost 4 bases and the V segment lost 5 bases, leaving 8 bases of the junction unmatched. The germline V gene has CDR1 SGDLS and CDR2 YYNGEE. CDR3 in DNA: TGTGCCAGCAGGAGGGTAGCGGGTACCACCGGGGAGCTGTTTTTT. Translating gives CASRRVAGTTGELFF.

This chain uses TRBV19 with TRBJ2-1; D ambiguous. CDR1 is LNHDA, CDR2 SQIVND, per germline (reference sequence). Trimming left V 5 bases short and J 8 bases short, with 13 bases between. The CDR3 sequence is 13 residues long. The CDR3 DNA reads as TGTGCCAGTAGTCGTACACAGTGGGATGAGCAGTTCTTC. Translated: CASSRTQWDEQFF.

The chain joins TRBV30 to TRBJ1-2, with a tentative D call TRBD1 (6 bases). The CDR3 covers 16 residues. Deletions cut 2 bases from V and 0 bases from J, with 16 bases between. Per germline, CDR1 GTSNPN and CDR2 SVGIG (reference sequence). The DNA for the CDR3 is TGTGCCTGGAGTCAGGGGCGGACCGCACCTAACTATGGCTACACCTTC. Translating gives CAWSQGRTAPNYGYTF.

The chain recombines TRBV18 with TRBJ2-3; D perhaps matches TRBD2 (5 bases). Germline assignment: CDR1 KGHSH and CDR2 LQKENI. Trimming removed 2 bases from V and 0 bases from J, with 9 bases in between. The CDR3 covers 15 residues. CDR3 in amino acids: CASSPDYLSTDTQYF. CDR3 DNA sequence: TGTGCCAGCTCACCAGACTATCTCAGCACAGATACGCAGTATTTT.

The chain is built from TRBV5-6 and TRBJ1-2, with no clear D. V was pared by 3 bases and J by 6 bases, with 15 bases between. Germline-derived CDR1 and CDR2 are SGHDT and YYEEEE. This CDR3 is built from 14 residues. The CDR3 here is CASSYLFHGDGYTF. The CDR3 DNA reads as TGTGCCAGCAGCTACCTCTTTCACGGGGATGGCTACACCTTC.

The V gene is TRBV5-6, the J gene TRBJ2-6, with TRBD1 as a possible D gene (5 bases). Per the germline V gene, CDR1 is SGHDT and CDR2 is YYEEEE. The CDR3 spans 15 residues. Trimming removed 2 bases at V and 0 bases at J, with 6 bases between. Here the CDR3 reads CASSLQASGANVLTF. In nucleotides, the CDR3 is TGTGCCAGCAGCTTACAGGCCTCTGGGGCCAACGTCCTGACTTTC.

The rearrangement uses TRBV7-9 and TRBJ2-7, with D tentatively TRBD1 (5 bases). The germline gives CDR1 SEHNR, CDR2 FQNEAQ (reference sequence). The germline V and J ends were trimmed by 7 bases and 8 bases, with 27 bases remaining between them. The CDR3 has 16 amino acids. Here the CDR3 DNA reads TGTGCCAGCACCCCCTTGAGGCAGGGATCCGAGATACAGCAGTACTTC. It translates to CASTPLRQGSEIQQYF.

The V gene is TRBV30, the J gene TRBJ2-1, with 8 bases aligning to TRBD2. The CDR3 runs to 15 residues. J lost 13 bases, V lost 1 base, and 15 bases had no gene match. Germline-derived CDR1 and CDR2 are GTSNPN and SVGIG (reference sequence). In DNA, the CDR3 is TGTGCCTGGAGTGCTAAGGGTAGCGGGGCTTTTCCCCAGTTCTTC. Translation: CAWSAKGSGAFPQFF.